The T cell receptor (beta chain) under discussion was sequenced for a study of blood T cell repertoires in COVID-19. Background on the study: COVID-19 samples from acute and convalescent phases originated in the United States, Italy and Spain. T cells, B-cell-depleted T cells, or PBMCs provided the cDNA or gDNA that served as material.

TCRdb keeps only in-frame clones here, not all; method: immunoSEQ multiplex PCR. The sample contains around 78,000 clones, 70% to 90% of which appear only once. The germline V gene encodes CDR1 SGDLS and CDR2 YYNGEE. The V and J ends lost 0 bases and 0 bases respectively, with 9 bases between them. The CDR3 is made up of 16 amino acids. V and J are TRBV9 and TRBJ2-2; D remains unclear. Sequenced material: peripheral blood. The receptor was isolated from a man in his fifties with active or convalescent COVID-19. The CDR3 sequence: CASSVALQPNTGELFF. The DNA for the CDR3 is TGTGCCAGCAGCGTAGCTTTACAGCCGAACACCGGGGAGCTGTTTTTT.